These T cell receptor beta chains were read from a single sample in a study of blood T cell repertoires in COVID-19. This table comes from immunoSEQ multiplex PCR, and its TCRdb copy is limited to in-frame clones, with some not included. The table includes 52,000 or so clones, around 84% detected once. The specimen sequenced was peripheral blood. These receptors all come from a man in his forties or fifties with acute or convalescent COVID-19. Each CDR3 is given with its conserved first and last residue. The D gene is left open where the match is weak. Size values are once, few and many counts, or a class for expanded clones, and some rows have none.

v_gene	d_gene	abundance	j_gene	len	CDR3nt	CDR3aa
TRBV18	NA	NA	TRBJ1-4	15	TGTGCCAGCTCACTTACGACAGGAATGGGTGAAAAACTGTTTTTT	CASSLTTGMGEKLFF
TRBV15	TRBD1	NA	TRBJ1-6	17	TGTGCCACCAGCAGTTCCCCCTCCGGGACAGATAATTCACCCCTCCACTTT	CATSSSPSGTDNSPLHF
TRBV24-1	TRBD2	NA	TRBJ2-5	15	TGTGCCACCAGTGATTCCGGGGGGGCCCAAGAGACCCAGTACTTC	CATSDSGGAQETQYF
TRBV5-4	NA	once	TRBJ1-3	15	TGTGCCAGCAGCTTGGGAGGCGTCTCTGGAAACACCATATATTTT	CASSLGGVSGNTIYF
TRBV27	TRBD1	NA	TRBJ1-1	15	TGTGCCAGCAGTTTGGGAACAGGGGGGAACACTGAAGCTTTCTTT	CASSLGTGGNTEAFF
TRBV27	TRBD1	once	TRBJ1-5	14	TGTGCCAGCTGCGAGGGGGCGAACAATCAGCCCCAGCATTTT	CASCEGANNQPQHF
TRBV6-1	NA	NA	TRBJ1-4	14	TGTGCCAGCAGTGACCAAGGAGGCAATGAAAAACTGTTTTTT	CASSDQGGNEKLFF
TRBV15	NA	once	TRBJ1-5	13	TGTGCCACCAGCAGAGATTTAGCGGAATCCCAGCATTTT	CATSRDLAESQHF
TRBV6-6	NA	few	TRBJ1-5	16	TGTGCCACGGTAAACGGGCAGGGAGGGAGCAATCAGCCCCAGCATTTT	CATVNGQGGSNQPQHF
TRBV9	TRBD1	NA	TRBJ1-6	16	TGTGCCAGTCAGACAGGGATTAGCTCCTATAATTCACCCCTCCACTTT	CASQTGISSYNSPLHF
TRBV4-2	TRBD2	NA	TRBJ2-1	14	TGTGCCAGCAGAACTAGCGGGGCCTACAATGAGCAGTTCTTC	CASRTSGAYNEQFF
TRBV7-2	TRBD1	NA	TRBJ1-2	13	TGTGCCAGCAGCTTAGGTCAGGGGGATGGCTACACCTTC	CASSLGQGDGYTF
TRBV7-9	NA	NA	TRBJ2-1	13	TGTGCCACCCCGTCCCCCTCCTACAATGAGCAGTTCTTC	CATPSPSYNEQFF
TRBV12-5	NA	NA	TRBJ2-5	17	TGTGCTAGTGGTTTGGTATTTTTGGCTGGGAGCCAAGAGACCCAGTACTTC	CASGLVFLAGSQETQYF
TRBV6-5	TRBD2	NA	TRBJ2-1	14	TGTGCCACCATAAGACTAGCGGTTAACAATGAGCAGTTCTTC	CATIRLAVNNEQFF
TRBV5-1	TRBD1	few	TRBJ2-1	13	TGCGCCAGCAGGGATACAGGGGGCAATGAGCAGTTCTTC	CASRDTGGNEQFF
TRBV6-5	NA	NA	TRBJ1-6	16	TGTGCCAGCAGTTACACGCGGCCAGTCTCGGGGTCACCCCTCCACTTT	CASSYTRPVSGSPLHF
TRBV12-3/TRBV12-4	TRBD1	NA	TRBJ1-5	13	TGTGCCAGCAGTTTCGTCGGGACAGGGAACCAGCATTTT	CASSFVGTGNQHF
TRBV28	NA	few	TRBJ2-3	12	TGTGCCAGCAGTGGCCTGGAGGATACGCAGTATTTT	CASSGLEDTQYF